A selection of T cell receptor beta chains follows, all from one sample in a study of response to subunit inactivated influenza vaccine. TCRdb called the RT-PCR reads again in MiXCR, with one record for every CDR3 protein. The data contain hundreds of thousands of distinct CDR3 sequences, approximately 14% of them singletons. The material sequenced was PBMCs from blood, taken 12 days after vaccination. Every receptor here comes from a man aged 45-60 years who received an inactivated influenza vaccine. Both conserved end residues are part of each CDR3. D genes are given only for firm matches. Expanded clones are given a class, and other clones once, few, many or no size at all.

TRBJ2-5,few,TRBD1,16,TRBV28,TGTGCCAGCAGGCCCGGGACAGGGGGAAGAGGAGAGACCCAGTACTTC,CASRPGTGGRGETQYF
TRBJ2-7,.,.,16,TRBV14,TGTGCCAGCAGCCAAACGGTTGGGCCTCTCTCCTACGAGCAGTACTTC,CASSQTVGPLSYEQYF
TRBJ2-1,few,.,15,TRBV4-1,TGCGCCAGCAGCCTTCGGACAGTTTCTTACAATGAGCAGTTCTTC,CASSLRTVSYNEQFF
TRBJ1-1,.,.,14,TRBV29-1,TGCAGCGTTCAAGGGGGTCTAGGGCTCACTGAAGCTTTCTTT,CSVQGGLGLTEAFF
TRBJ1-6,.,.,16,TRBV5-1,TGCGCCAGCAGCTTGGATAGGGGCGGTTATAATTCACCCCTCCACTTT,CASSLDRGGYNSPLHF
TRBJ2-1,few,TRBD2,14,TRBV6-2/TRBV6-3,TGTGCCAGCAGTTACCGGACTAGGTACAATGAGCAGTTCTTC,CASSYRTRYNEQFF
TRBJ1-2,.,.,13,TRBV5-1,TGCGCCAGCAGCGTAGGGTCGGGAGGAGGCTACACCTTC,CASSVGSGGGYTF
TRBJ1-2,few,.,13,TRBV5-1,TGCGCCAGCAGCTTGGAAGGTACAAGAGGCTACACCTTC,CASSLEGTRGYTF
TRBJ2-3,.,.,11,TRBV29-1,TGCAGCGTTGAAAGAGCAGATACGCAGTATTTT,CSVERADTQYF
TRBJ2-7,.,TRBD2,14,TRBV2,TGTGCCAGCAGTGCACTAGCGGACCCCTACGAGCAGTACTTC,CASSALADPYEQYF
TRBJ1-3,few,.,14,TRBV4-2,TGTGCCAGCAGCCAAGAACAGGCTGGAAACACCATATATTTT,CASSQEQAGNTIYF
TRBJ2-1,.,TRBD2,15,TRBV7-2,TGTGCCAGCAGCTTAGCACTAGCGGGAAGCTATGAGCAGTTCTTC,CASSLALAGSYEQFF
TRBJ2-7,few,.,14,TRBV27,TGTGCCAGCAGGCGCTTGCAGAGCTCCTACGAGCAGTACTTC,CASRRLQSSYEQYF
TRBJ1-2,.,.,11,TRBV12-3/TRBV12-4,TGTGCCAGCAGTTTCCTGAGCGTCAGCACCTTC,CASSFLSVSTF
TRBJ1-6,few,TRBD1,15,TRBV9,TGTGCCAGCAGCGCCGGACAGGTCTATAATTCACCCCTCCACTTT,CASSAGQVYNSPLHF
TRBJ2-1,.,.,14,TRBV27,TGTGCCAGCAGTTTAAGCAGGTCTGGTAATGAGCAGTTCTTC,CASSLSRSGNEQFF
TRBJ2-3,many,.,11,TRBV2,TGTGCCAGCAGTGCATCAGATACGCAGTATTTT,CASSASDTQYF
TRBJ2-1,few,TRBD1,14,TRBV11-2,TGTGCCAGCAGCTCGGGACAGGCCAGCAATGAGCAGTTCTTC,CASSSGQASNEQFF
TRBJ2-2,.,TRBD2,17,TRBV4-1,TGCGCCAGCAGCCGGGGGAGCGGGGGGGTAATGACAGGGGAGCTGTTTTTT,CASSRGSGGVMTGELFF
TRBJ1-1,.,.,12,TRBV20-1,TGCAGTGCTAGAGATATAATCAGTGAAGCTTTCTTT,CSARDIISEAFF
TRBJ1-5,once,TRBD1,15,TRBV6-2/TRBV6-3,TGTGCCAGCAGATTACAGGGGAATAGCAATCAGCCCCAGCATTTT,CASRLQGNSNQPQHF
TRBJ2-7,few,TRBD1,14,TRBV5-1,TGCGCCAGCAGCCTTTGGACAGGACCCTACGAGCAGTACTTC,CASSLWTGPYEQYF
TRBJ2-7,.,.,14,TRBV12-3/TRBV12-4,TGTGCCAGCAGGGCGCGGGGAAGGGGCTACGAGCAGTACTTC,CASRARGRGYEQYF
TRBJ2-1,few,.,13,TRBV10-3,TGTGCCATCTTAGGGGGGGCCCTCGATGAGCAGTTCTTC,CAILGGALDEQFF
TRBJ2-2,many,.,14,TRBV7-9,TGTGCCAGCAGCTTCATCAGCGGCACCGGGGAGCTGTTTTTT,CASSFISGTGELFF
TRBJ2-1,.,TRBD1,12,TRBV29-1,TGCAGCGTTGGGCCGGAAGGGGGCGAGCAGTTCTTC,CSVGPEGGEQFF